Presented here are 32 T cell receptor beta chains from one specimen sequenced in a study of blood T cell repertoires in COVID-19. Clones were read by immunoSEQ multiplex PCR, and TCRdb kept only the in-frame ones, dropping some. The table records some 95,000 clones, 80% to 95% of them present only once. The sequenced material came from peripheral blood. The source is a human donor with active COVID-19. The donor label of this sample is uncertain.

Only a few counts were recorded for this clone. V usage is TRBV5-1 and J usage is TRBJ2-5; 8 positions agree with TRBD1. The CDR3 is made up of 16 amino acids. Trimming removed 5 bases from V and 0 bases from J; junction bases left unmatched: 9. Per germline, CDR1 SGHRS and CDR2 YFSETQ. CDR3 in amino acids: CASSQFRTGYQETQYF. CDR3 DNA: TGCGCCAGCAGTCAGTTCAGGACAGGGTACCAAGAGACCCAGTACTTC.

Only a few counts were recorded for this clone. The rearrangement joins TRBV6-2 or TRBV6-3 to TRBJ2-7, with 10 bases that match TRBD1. Per the germline V gene, CDR1 is MNHEY and CDR2 is SVGEGT. Trimming at V came to 0 bases and at J to 3 bases, leaving 8 bases not matched to a gene. The CDR3 has 17 amino acids. The CDR3 sequence is CASSYSDRGRTGYEQYF. Written as DNA, the CDR3 is TGTGCCAGCAGTTACTCAGACAGGGGGCGAACCGGCTACGAGCAGTACTTC.

The chain links TRBV7-9 to TRBJ1-2; weak D call: TRBD1 (5 bases). Germline lookup yields CDR1 SEHNR and CDR2 FQNEAQ (reference sequence). CDR3 length: 13 amino acids. Deletions cut 5 bases from V and 1 base from J, with 8 bases between. The CDR3 region is CASSGRDNYGYTF. CDR3 DNA sequence: TGTGCCAGCAGCGGCAGGGATAACTATGGCTACACCTTC.

This chain joins TRBV7-9 and TRBJ1-5; D is undetermined. Germline CDR1 SEHNR, CDR2 FQNEAQ (reference sequence). This CDR3 comprises 13 residues. V dropped 3 bases and J dropped 2 bases, with 5 bases sitting between them. For the CDR3, the DNA is TGTGCCAGCAGCTTTTCTGGCAATCAGCCCCAGCATTTT. This gives the protein CASSFSGNQPQHF.

The V call is TRBV4-1, the J call TRBJ2-7, with a tentative D call TRBD1 (6 bases). V was shortened by 0 bases and J by 3 bases, with 15 bases between the two germline ends. Germline CDR1 is MGHRA and CDR2 is YSYEKL. The CDR3 covers 16 residues. The CDR3: CASSQDQAGDVYEQYF. The CDR3 nucleotides are TGCGCCAGCAGCCAAGATCAGGCAGGGGATGTCTACGAGCAGTACTTC.

The chain recombines TRBV2 with TRBJ2-1, with 12 bases that match TRBD2. This CDR3 has 16 residues. V shed 0 bases and J 4 bases; nucleotides not matched to a gene: 1. Germline CDR1 and CDR2: SNHLY and FYNNEI. This CDR3 reads CASSEALAGGYNEQFF. For the CDR3, the DNA is TGTGCCAGCAGTGAAGCCCTAGCGGGGGGGTACAATGAGCAGTTCTTC.

A few counts support this clone. The rearrangement joins TRBV4-2 to TRBJ2-7; D may be TRBD2 (5 bases). V lost 2 bases and J 1 base, leaving 12 bases between the germline ends. Germline CDR1 is LGHNA and CDR2 is YNFKEQ. CDR3 size: 15 residues. In DNA, the CDR3 is TGTGCCAGCAGCCAATCGGAGGATAGTTCCTACGAGCAGTACTTC. Amino acid sequence: CASSQSEDSSYEQYF.

This chain links TRBV4-2 with TRBJ1-3, with 8 bases aligning to TRBD1. The trim removed 4 bases at V and 9 bases at J, leaving 11 bases unmatched. CDR3 size: 15 residues. Germline V gene data show CDR1 as LGHNA and CDR2 as YNFKEQ. The CDR3 coding sequence is TGTGCCAGCAGCCCTTGGACAGGGAGAGAAGGCACCATATATTTT. Its protein product is CASSPWTGREGTIYF.

The chain is built from TRBV3-1 (or the pseudogene TRBV3-2) and TRBJ2-2; TRBD2 matches at 7 bases. Germline CDR1 is LGHDT and CDR2 is YNNKEL (reference sequence). This CDR3 is 15 amino acids long. V dropped 7 bases and J dropped 0; count of bases not matched to a gene: 5. The CDR3 sequence is CASNLGGANTGELFF. CDR3 nucleotides: TGTGCCAGCAATCTTGGGGGGGCGAACACCGGGGAGCTGTTTTTT.

This clone was seen a handful of times. V is TRBV9 and J is TRBJ1-4; no definite D call. The CDR3 runs to 15 residues. Germline V gene lookup returns CDR1 SGDLS and CDR2 YYNGEE. The V and J ends lost 0 bases and 3 bases respectively, with 9 bases between them. In nucleotides, the CDR3 is TGTGCCAGCAGCGTAGACACGGGTCCTAATGAAAAACTGTTTTTT. Its translation is CASSVDTGPNEKLFF.

The J gene is TRBJ1-4, the V gene TRBV3-1 (or the pseudogene TRBV3-2), with D tentatively TRBD1 (5 bases). CDR3 length: 16 amino acids. V was cut by 6 bases and J by 8 bases, with 22 bases left in between. Germline assignment: CDR1 LGHDT and CDR2 YNNKEL (reference sequence). The CDR3 spells CASRPPNRPLGEKLFF. The CDR3 DNA reads as TGTGCCAGCAGACCGCCCAACAGGCCACTCGGAGAAAAACTGTTTTTT.

The rearrangement links TRBV28 to TRBJ1-1; weak D call: TRBD1 (6 bases). CDR3 size: 16 residues. Looked up from germline, CDR1 is MDHEN and CDR2 is SYDVKM. The germline V and J ends were trimmed by 1 base and 1 base, with 13 bases remaining between them. The CDR3 region is CASSLSTGLGNTEAFF. CDR3 nucleotide sequence: TGTGCCAGCAGTTTATCCACAGGGCTGGGGAACACTGAAGCTTTCTTT. Combining the CDR3 with reference TRBV28 and TRBJ1-1 gives the whole variable domain DVKVTQSSRYLVKRTGEKVFLECVQDMDHENMFWYRQDPGLGLRLIYFSYDVKMKEKGDIPEGYSVSREKKERFSLILESASTNQTSMYLCASSLSTGLGNTEAFFGQGTRLTVV.

V usage is TRBV5-4 and J usage is TRBJ1-1; the D is unclear. Trimming took off 3 bases at V and 8 bases at J, with 14 bases between the two ends. The CDR3 contains 13 residues. CDR1 and CDR2 (germline): SGHNT, YYREEE (reference sequence). The CDR3 DNA reads as TGTGCCAGCAGCTCGAGGATTGACGGGGAAGCTTTCTTT. It is translated as CASSSRIDGEAFF.

The chain couples TRBV5-6 to TRBJ2-4; TRBD1 is a possible D gene (6 bases). The CDR3 loop spans 16 amino acids. Looked up from germline, CDR1 is SGHDT and CDR2 is YYEEEE. Trimming pared 2 bases from V and 0 bases from J, leaving 12 bases between. The CDR3 DNA is TGTGCCAGCAGCTTCCGGACAGAGATAGCCAAAAACATTCAGTACTTC. The encoded protein is CASSFRTEIAKNIQYF. Using reference TRBV5-6 and TRBJ2-4 for the parts outside the CDR3, the full variable domain is DAGVTQSPTHLIKTRGQQVTLRCSPKSGHDTVSWYQQALGQGPQFIFQYYEEEERQRGNFPDRFSGHQFPNYSSELNVNALLLGDSALYLCASSFRTEIAKNIQYFGAGTRLSVL.

The table lists this clone with a few counts. This chain uses TRBV29-1 with TRBJ1-5, with 9 bases aligning to TRBD1. The CDR3 length is 14 residues. Per germline, CDR1 SQVTM and CDR2 ANQGSEA. The V segment lost 6 bases and the J segment 0 bases; nucleotides outside the gene matches: 3. The DNA for the CDR3 is TGCAGCGTCGGGACAGGGCATAGCAATCAGCCCCAGCATTTT. Translating gives CSVGTGHSNQPQHF.

This clone is medium-sized (0.01 to 0.1%) within its sample. The chain employs TRBV6-2 or TRBV6-3 and TRBJ2-7; 12 positions agree with TRBD2. This CDR3 has 14 residues. CDR1 is MNHEY, CDR2 SVGEGT, per germline. J gave up 6 bases and V 2 bases, and 2 bases lay outside the gene matches. CDR3 nucleotides: TGTGCCAGCAGTTACACTAGCGGGGGGTCCGAGCAGTACTTC. This sequence encodes CASSYTSGGSEQYF.

The chain carries TRBV7-2 and TRBJ2-2; 11 positions agree with TRBD2. The CDR3 loop spans 16 amino acids. Trimming removed 1 base from V and 4 bases from J; junction bases left unmatched: 2. The germline V gene has CDR1 SGHTA and CDR2 FQGNSA. The CDR3 region has the DNA TGTGCCAGCAGCTTAGAACTAGCGGGGGTCACCGGGGAGCTGTTTTTT. This codes for CASSLELAGVTGELFF. The full variable domain, with the rest looked up from reference TRBV7-2 and TRBJ2-2, is GAGVSQSPSNKVTEKGKDVELRCDPISGHTALYWYRQSLGQGLEFLIYFQGNSAPDKSGLPSDRFSAERTGGSVSTLTIQRTQQEDSAVYLCASSLELAGVTGELFFGEGSRLTVL.

This clone was recorded once. The chain carries TRBV6-1 and TRBJ2-3, with D possibly matching TRBD1 (5 bases). Germline assignment: CDR1 MNHNS and CDR2 SASEGT. The CDR3 sequence is 13 residues long. The V gene lost 0 bases and the J gene lost 11 bases, with 12 bases spanning the gap. The CDR3 DNA reads as TGTGCCAGCAGTGAAGCGGGGTTGGGGCAGCAGTATTTT. Residues: CASSEAGLGQQYF.

The chain couples TRBV6-5 to TRBJ2-3; possible D gene TRBD2, 5 bases. Germline V gene lookup returns CDR1 MNHEY and CDR2 SVGAGI. The CDR3 is 15 amino acids. V was cut by 2 bases and J by 10 bases, with 19 bases left in between. The CDR3 bases are TGTGCCAGCAGTTACGCCACGACTGCTACCGGGGCGCAGTATTTT. This encodes CASSYATTATGAQYF.

The chain couples TRBV2 to TRBJ1-3; tentative D call: TRBD1 (6 bases). CDR3 size: 16 residues. V was shortened by 6 bases and J by 0 bases, with 15 bases between the two germline ends. Germline lookup yields CDR1 SNHLY and CDR2 FYNNEI. The CDR3 region is CASRITYRDSGNTIYF. In nucleotides, the CDR3 is TGTGCCAGCAGGATTACCTACAGGGACTCTGGAAACACCATATATTTT.

This chain links TRBV10-3 with TRBJ1-1; D might be TRBD1 (5 bases). CDR1 is ENHRY, CDR2 SYGVKD, per germline. Trimming stripped 8 bases from V and 1 base from J, with 8 bases between. The length of the CDR3 is 12 residues. The CDR3 DNA reads TGTGCCATCTCCAGGGAGAACACTGAAGCTTTCTTT. This codes for CAISRENTEAFF.

The gene calls are TRBV25-1 and TRBJ2-7; the match to TRBD1 covers 8 bases. CDR3 size: 14 residues. J gave up 3 bases and V 3 bases, and 4 bases lay outside the gene matches. Germline V lookup: CDR1 MGHDK, CDR2 SYGVNS. CDR3 sequence (DNA): TGTGCCAGCAGTGACCGGGACAGGATCTACGAGCAGTACTTC. Protein product: CASSDRDRIYEQYF.

The chain couples TRBV2 to TRBJ1-1; TRBD1 is a possible D gene (5 bases). This CDR3 region has 16 residues. V lost 6 bases to trimming and J lost 1 base, with 18 bases between them. CDR1 and CDR2 (germline): SNHLY, FYNNEI. This chain's CDR3 is CASRHWGGVENTEAFF. CDR3 nucleotide sequence: TGTGCCAGCAGGCATTGGGGCGGGGTTGAGAACACTGAAGCTTTCTTT.

The DNA of the CDR3 is TGCGCCAGTAATTTAGCGGGGGTCACCGGGGAGCTGTTTTTT. Its translation is CASNLAGVTGELFF. V is TRBV5-1 and J is TRBJ2-2, with 9 bases that match TRBD2. The trim removed 8 bases at V and 4 bases at J, leaving 6 bases unmatched. This CDR3 has 14 residues. The germline V gene encodes CDR1 SGHRS and CDR2 YFSETQ.

The rearrangement links TRBV10-1 to TRBJ1-4, with 8 bases lining up with TRBD1. Germline V gives CDR1 WNHNN, CDR2 SYGVQD (reference sequence). The CDR3 loop spans 18 amino acids. The junction had 17 bases not matched to a gene; V was cut back by 11 bases and J by 0 bases. CDR3: CAGAADRVVFATNEKLFF. In nucleotides, the CDR3 is TGCGCCGGAGCCGCGGACAGGGTGGTTTTTGCAACTAATGAAAAACTGTTTTTT.

The rearrangement uses TRBV24-1 and TRBJ2-1; D might be TRBD2 (5 bases). CDR3 length equals 15 residues. Trimming removed 7 bases at V and 2 bases at J, with 14 bases between. Germline assignment: CDR1 KGHDR and CDR2 SFDVKD. In DNA, the CDR3 is TGTGCCACCAGGGGCGGAGACGGGACCTACAATGAGCAGTTCTTC. The encoded protein is CATRGGDGTYNEQFF.

This chain joins TRBV28 and TRBJ1-2; D call uncertain. The V gene lost 6 bases and the J gene lost 7 bases, with 9 bases spanning the gap. The CDR3 spans 11 residues. CDR1 is MDHEN, CDR2 SYDVKM, per germline. CDR3 nucleotide sequence: TGTGCCAGCAGCGCTATCGCTGGCTACACCTTC. Protein sequence: CASSAIAGYTF.

The rearrangement links TRBV5-4 to TRBJ1-5, with D unclear. The V gene lost 4 bases and the J gene lost 5 bases, with 7 bases spanning the gap. CDR1 and CDR2 (germline): SGHNT, YYREEE (reference sequence). The CDR3 is 12 residues long. The CDR3 loop is CASSLDYQPQHF. In DNA form, the CDR3 reads TGTGCCAGCAGCCTAGATTATCAGCCCCAGCATTTT.

The rearrangement uses TRBV4-1 and TRBJ1-4; 7 nucleotides line up with TRBD1. Germline CDR1 MGHRA, CDR2 YSYEKL. V was pared by 0 bases and J by 12 bases, with 7 bases of the junction left unmatched. The CDR3 is 14 residues long. The CDR3 bases are TGCGCCAGCAGCCAAGAGGAGGGGGCTGTTGAACTGTTTTTT. Encoded protein: CASSQEEGAVELFF.

This chain joins TRBV2 and TRBJ2-3; TRBD2 matches 7 bases. CDR1 is SNHLY and CDR2 is FYNNEI in the germline V gene. The CDR3 totals 16 residues. The J segment lost 0 bases and the V segment lost 7 bases, leaving 10 bases of the junction unmatched. In DNA, the CDR3 is TGTGCCAGCAATACCGCGGGGGTCGGTAGCACAGATACGCAGTATTTT. It specifies CASNTAGVGSTDTQYF.

This chain links TRBV2 with TRBJ1-1; possible D gene TRBD1, 5 bases. The CDR3 spans 12 residues. V was shortened by 7 bases and J by 5 bases, with 11 bases between the two germline ends. The V gene's germline CDR1 is SNHLY and CDR2 FYNNEI. CDR3 bases: TGTGCCAGCAAGCGTGGGGGGACTGAAGCTTTCTTT. As protein: CASKRGGTEAFF.

Only one count was recorded for this clone. CDR3 region: CASSTGRGTGELFF. In nucleotides, the CDR3 is TGTGCCAGCAGCACCGGACGGGGCACCGGGGAGCTGTTTTTT. The V and J genes are TRBV21-1 and TRBJ2-2; the table names TRBD2, a call not compared with the DNA. TRBV21-1 counts as a pseudogene. CDR3 length: 14 amino acids.